This TCR beta chain comes out of a study of OX40 agonist ivuxolimab in advanced cancers. Across the whole study: Patients undergoing dose escalation presented with hepatocellular carcinoma, melanoma, renal cell or head and neck cancer. General study results and limits: The specificity for antigen of the expanded peripheral T cells was not determined.

Exclusion applied to patients with autoimmune disease history or systemic immunosuppression. Points on this clone: The antigen remains undetermined.

This CDR3 has 11 residues. V was trimmed by 5 bases and J by 4 bases, leaving 3 bases between them. The germline V gene has CDR1 MNHEY and CDR2 SVGAGI. The method was immunoSEQ multiplex PCR; TCRdb's version includes in-frame clones alone and lacks a portion of them. The sample gives under 90,000 clones, approximately 86% of which show up once; approximately 0.99% is in the top ten. The V and J genes are TRBV6-5 and TRBJ1-3; D unclear. The source is an adult with an advanced solid tumor such as melanoma, head and neck, liver or kidney cancer. Sequenced material: CD4+ or CD8+ T cells sorted from blood, taken in a trial of the OX40 agonist ivuxolimab. CDR3 region: CASSAGNTIYF. The CDR3 region has the DNA TGTGCCAGCAGTGCGGGAAACACCATATATTTT.